This T cell receptor beta chain emerged from a study of beta chain features in type 1 diabetes. As regards this clone: Its antigen is currently unknown.

The CDR3 has 14 amino acids. Germline CDR1 is PRHDT and CDR2 is FYEKMQ (reference sequence). Losses at the gene ends were 10 bases for V and 4 bases for J; bases not matched to a gene: 12. Investigators reverse transcribed all isolated RNA, so they sequenced expressed TCRB transcripts. Here immunoSEQ multiplex PCR was the method, and the copy in TCRdb shows in-frame clones only, minus some. Of about 290,000 clones listed, roughly 8% were seen once; the top ten hold roughly 1%. It was via CD45RO/CCR7/CD25/CD127/CD95/CD27 that CD4+ naive, central memory, regulatory and stem cell-like memory cells were sorted. Overall study results and limits: HLA influence on TCRB rearrangement stayed unresolved here.

This sequence originates from a young woman in good health. The sequencing input was central memory CD4+ T cells from blood. The chain recombines TRBV13 with TRBJ1-1, with 7 bases aligning to TRBD1. The CDR3 DNA follows: TGTGCCACACAACCGAGACAGGGTGGCACTGAAGCTTTCTTT. It is translated as CATQPRQGGTEAFF.